Listed here are 20 T cell receptor beta chains from one sample, sequenced in a study of somatic mutations in cytotoxic T cells in rheumatoid arthritis. Some clones are missing from TCRdb's copy, which holds only in-frame ones; the method was immunoSEQ multiplex PCR. The sample includes about 18,000 clones, about three quarters seen only once; the top ten take 28%. Sequencing was performed on CD8+ T cells sorted from blood. The receptor source for this set is an adult with rheumatoid arthritis.

This clone was seen a handful of times. The chain employs TRBV5-5 and TRBJ1-1; no reliable D call. The V and J ends lost 4 bases and 1 base respectively, with 2 bases between them. Per germline, CDR1 SGHKS and CDR2 YYEKEE (reference sequence). The CDR3 spans 11 residues. CDR3 in DNA: TGTGCCAGCAGCCCGAACACTGAAGCTTTCTTT. Translated, it gives CASSPNTEAFF.

This clone came up a few times. The genes are TRBV14 and TRBJ1-2; 7 nucleotides line up with TRBD1. The CDR3 spans 15 residues. The ends lost 2 bases at V and 7 bases at J; junction bases unmatched: 10. The germline gives CDR1 SGHDN, CDR2 FVKESK. CDR3 DNA sequence: TGTGCCAGCAGCCAATTAAATGGAGGGGGCGGTGGCTACACCTTC. Protein: CASSQLNGGGGGYTF.

The chain employs TRBV9 and TRBJ2-7; 8 nucleotides align to TRBD1. J gave up 5 bases and V 4 bases, and 8 bases lay outside the gene matches. The CDR3 consists of 14 residues. The germline CDR1 and CDR2 sequences are SGDLS and YYNGEE. CDR3 in amino acids: CASSTGMGQDEQYF. In DNA, the CDR3 is TGTGCCAGCAGCACAGGTATGGGACAGGACGAGCAGTACTTC.

The chain is built from TRBV5-8 and TRBJ1-2; no clear D. CDR1 and CDR2 (germline): SGHTS, YDEGEE. The CDR3 spans 16 residues. V dropped 0 bases and J dropped 4 bases, with 16 bases sitting between them. The CDR3 region has the DNA TGTGCCAGCAGCTTGGATGCAGGAGGCCGGGGCTATGGCTACACCTTC. Encoded protein: CASSLDAGGRGYGYTF.

CDR3 residues: CASSMRVGVREAFF. CDR3 bases: TGTGCCAGTAGTATGAGGGTCGGTGTCAGGGAAGCTTTCTTT. V gene TRBV19 combines with J gene TRBJ1-1, with D hard to call. CDR3 size: 14 residues. With 3 bases removed from V and 8 bases from J, the gap between germline ends came to 16 bases. Germline CDR1 and CDR2: LNHDA and SQIVND (reference sequence).

This clone occurred once. This chain connects TRBV13 to TRBJ2-1; 10 bases fit TRBD2. The CDR3 has 15 residues. The V segment lost 6 bases and the J segment 5 bases; nucleotides outside the gene matches: 7. The V gene's germline CDR1 is PRHDT and CDR2 FYEKMQ (reference sequence). Written as DNA, the CDR3 is TGTGCCAGCAGAATAGCGGGGGGCCCGCACAATGAGCAGTTCTTC. Amino acid sequence: CASRIAGGPHNEQFF.

This rearrangement joins TRBV19 to TRBJ1-4, with D hard to call. The CDR3 spans 16 residues. Trimming removed 5 bases from V and 5 bases from J, with 18 bases in between. CDR1 is LNHDA, CDR2 SQIVND, per germline (reference sequence). The DNA for the CDR3 is TGTGCCAGTAGTCCTATGGCCCACATTCAAAATGAAAAACTGTTTTTT. Amino acids: CASSPMAHIQNEKLFF.

V gene TRBV6-1 combines with J gene TRBJ2-1; TRBD2 might be the D (5 bases). This CDR3 is 13 amino acids long. Germline V gene lookup returns CDR1 MNHNS and CDR2 SASEGT. V was cut by 9 bases and J by 3 bases, with 12 bases left in between. The CDR3 reads CASGSGRYNEQFF. CDR3 bases: TGTGCCAGTGGAAGCGGCCGCTACAATGAGCAGTTCTTC.

This clone turned up a few times. The chain uses TRBV14 and TRBJ1-2, with D perhaps TRBD1 (6 bases). Germline V gives CDR1 SGHDN, CDR2 FVKESK. V was shortened by 6 bases and J by 2 bases, with 19 bases between the two germline ends. This CDR3 region has 16 residues. In nucleotides, the CDR3 is TGTGCCAGCAGTTCAGGACAGTCCCCTCCCAACTATGGCTACACCTTC. It codes for CASSSGQSPPNYGYTF.

The rearrangement links TRBV5-6 to TRBJ2-5; 8 positions agree with TRBD2. V was clipped by 6 bases and J by 5 bases; unmatched bases: 21. Germline V gene sequence: CDR1 SGHDT, CDR2 YYEEEE. The CDR3 extends over 18 amino acids. The CDR3 nucleotides are TGTGCCAGCAACATGAGGGGGGAGCGGGGGTCCCCAAAGGAGACCCAGTACTTC. Protein sequence: CASNMRGERGSPKETQYF.

The chain couples TRBV4-1 to TRBJ2-1, with 7 bases aligning to TRBD2. The CDR3 runs 21 residues. V shed 3 bases and J 0 bases; nucleotides not matched to a gene: 20. Germline V CDR1 and CDR2: MGHRA, YSYEKL. CDR3 sequence: CASSQGLLPGGLGSSYNEQFF. The CDR3, as DNA: TGCGCCAGCAGCCAGGGACTTCTCCCGGGAGGCCTTGGAAGCTCCTACAATGAGCAGTTCTTC.

The J gene is TRBJ2-7, the V gene TRBV19; 7 positions agree with TRBD1. Germline V gene lookup returns CDR1 LNHDA and CDR2 SQIVND (reference sequence). This CDR3 has 14 amino acids. V lost 1 base and J lost 1; bases outside the gene matches: 1. The CDR3 here is CASSIGDRSYEQYF. In DNA form, the CDR3 reads TGTGCCAGTAGTATAGGGGACAGATCCTACGAGCAGTACTTC.

The rearrangement uses TRBV2 and TRBJ2-5; either TRBD1 or TRBD2 may supply D (5 bases each). Germline CDR1 is SNHLY and CDR2 is FYNNEI. Trimming took 8 bases from V and 5 from J, leaving 15 bases between them. There are 13 residues in the CDR3. In DNA, the CDR3 is TGTGCCAGCCGGGACCAAATCAGGGAGACCCAGTACTTC. Translation: CASRDQIRETQYF. Full variable domain (rest looked up from reference TRBV2 and TRBJ2-5): EPEVTQTPSHQVTQMGQEVILRCVPISNHLYFYWYRQILGQKVEFLVSFYNNEISEKSEIFDDQFSVERPDGSNFTLKIRSTKLEDSAMYFCASRDQIRETQYFGPGTRLLVL.

This clone was counted only a few times. J is TRBJ1-2 and V is TRBV6-5; D remains unclear. The CDR3 runs 11 residues. Germline V CDR1 and CDR2: MNHEY, SVGAGI. Trimming took off 8 bases at V and 7 bases at J, with 11 bases between the two ends. The CDR3 sequence: CASLFGGGYTF. The CDR3 DNA is TGTGCCAGCCTTTTTGGAGGTGGCTACACCTTC.

This clone was counted a few times. The J gene is TRBJ1-5, the V gene TRBV19; TRBD1 might be the D (5 bases). The CDR3 extends over 14 amino acids. The V gene lost 5 bases and the J gene lost 3 bases, with 11 bases spanning the gap. CDR1 and CDR2 (germline): LNHDA, SQIVND (reference sequence). The CDR3 reads CASSPGTTNQPQHF. The CDR3 DNA follows: TGTGCCAGTAGTCCCGGGACTACCAATCAGCCCCAGCATTTT. Looking up the rest from reference TRBV19 and TRBJ1-5 gives the full variable domain: DGGITQSPKYLFRKEGQNVTLSCEQNLNHDAMYWYRQDPGQGLRLIYYSQIVNDFQKGDIAEGYSVSREKKESFPLTVTSAQKNPTAFYLCASSPGTTNQPQHFGDGTRLSIL.

The chain uses TRBV2 and TRBJ1-5, with 7 bases identical to TRBD1. The trim removed 7 bases at V and 5 bases at J, leaving 8 bases unmatched. CDR3 size: 14 residues. Germline V CDR1 and CDR2: SNHLY, FYNNEI. CDR3 in DNA: TGTGCCAGCACTCCCGACAGGGTTTATCAGCCCCAGCATTTT. This sequence encodes CASTPDRVYQPQHF.

The V and J genes are TRBV6-5 and TRBJ2-3, with D unresolved. The CDR3 loop spans 15 amino acids. The germline CDR1 and CDR2 sequences are MNHEY and SVGAGI. The ends were cut back, 0 bases at V and 2 bases at J, with 9 bases in the middle. CDR3 DNA sequence: TGTGCCAGCAGTTACTCAACGTTGAACACAGATACGCAGTATTTT. Translation: CASSYSTLNTDTQYF.

CDR3 in amino acids: CASNNGVGKAFF. The CDR3 DNA follows: TGTGCCAGTAATAATGGGGTAGGGAAAGCTTTCTTT. V and J are TRBV19 and TRBJ1-1; D gene ambiguous. Germline V gene lookup returns CDR1 LNHDA and CDR2 SQIVND (reference sequence). Trimming took off 7 bases at V and 9 bases at J, with 15 bases between the two ends. The CDR3 covers 12 residues.

V usage is TRBV11-2 and J usage is TRBJ2-7, with unresolved D. The CDR3 loop spans 15 amino acids. Trimming took off 0 bases at V and 1 base at J, with 10 bases between the two ends. Germline loops: CDR1 SGHAT, CDR2 FQNNGV. The CDR3 here is CASSLDFTESYEQYF. The CDR3 nucleotides are TGTGCCAGCAGCTTAGATTTCACAGAGTCCTACGAGCAGTACTTC.

This clone was recorded once. The gene calls are TRBV6-5 and TRBJ1-2, with 7 bases fitting TRBD1. V shed 6 bases, J shed 2 bases, and the junction held 9 bases outside the gene matches. CDR1 is MNHEY and CDR2 is SVGAGI in the germline V gene. This CDR3 contains 15 residues. Here the CDR3 reads CASRQGPGPNYGYTF. The CDR3 DNA reads as TGTGCCAGCAGACAGGGGCCAGGACCCAACTATGGCTACACCTTC.